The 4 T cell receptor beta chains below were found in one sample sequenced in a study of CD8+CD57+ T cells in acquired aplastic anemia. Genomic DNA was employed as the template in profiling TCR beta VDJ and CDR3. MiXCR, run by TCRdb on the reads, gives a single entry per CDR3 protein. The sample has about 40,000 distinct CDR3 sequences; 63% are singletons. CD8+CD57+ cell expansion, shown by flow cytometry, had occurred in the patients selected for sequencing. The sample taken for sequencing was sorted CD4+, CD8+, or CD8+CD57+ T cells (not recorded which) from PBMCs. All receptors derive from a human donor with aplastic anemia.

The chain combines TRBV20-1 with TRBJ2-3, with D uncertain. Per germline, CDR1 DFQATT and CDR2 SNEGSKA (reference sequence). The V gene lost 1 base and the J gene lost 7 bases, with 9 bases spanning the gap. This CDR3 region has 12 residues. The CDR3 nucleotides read TGCAGTGCTAGAGCCGACTCTTATACGCAGTATTTT. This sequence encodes CSARADSYTQYF.

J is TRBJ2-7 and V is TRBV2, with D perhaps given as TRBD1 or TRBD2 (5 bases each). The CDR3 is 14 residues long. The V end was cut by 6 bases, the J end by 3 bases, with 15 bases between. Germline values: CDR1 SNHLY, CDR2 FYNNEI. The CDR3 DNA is TGTGCCAGCAGACGGGACGGCCCCCTCTACGAGCAGTACTTC. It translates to CASRRDGPLYEQYF. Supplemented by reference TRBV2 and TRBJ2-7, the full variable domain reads EPEVTQTPSHQVTQMGQEVILRCVPISNHLYFYWYRQILGQKVEFLVSFYNNEISEKSEIFDDQFSVERPDGSNFTLKIRSTKLEDSAMYFCASRRDGPLYEQYFGPGTRLTVT.

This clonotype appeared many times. CDR3: CASSLSQAGDGYTF. CDR3 nucleotides: TGCGCCAGCAGCTTGTCGCAGGCAGGAGATGGCTACACCTTC. V usage is TRBV5-1 and J usage is TRBJ1-2; D is ambiguous. The germline V gene encodes CDR1 SGHRS and CDR2 YFSETQ. Trimming pared 1 base from V and 6 bases from J, leaving 13 bases between. The CDR3 extends over 14 amino acids.

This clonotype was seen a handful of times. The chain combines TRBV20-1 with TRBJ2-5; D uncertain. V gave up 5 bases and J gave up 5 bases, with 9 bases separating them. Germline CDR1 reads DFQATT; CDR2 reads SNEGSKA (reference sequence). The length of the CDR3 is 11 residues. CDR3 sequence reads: CSAAFSETQYF. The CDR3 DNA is TGCAGTGCTGCCTTCAGCGAGACCCAGTACTTC.